These 28 T cell receptor beta chains originate from one sample sequenced in a study of human T cells and chemical hapten exposure. TCRdb processed the RACE reads anew with MiXCR; each CDR3 protein has one entry. Of tens of thousands of distinct CDR3 sequences listed, roughly 9.1% are singletons. The sample's time point: pre-sensitization, week 0. Treatment: therapeutic diphenylcyclopropenone sensitization with weekly scalp DPC. Source: whole blood, taken in connection with sensitization to the hapten diphenylcyclopropenone (DPC). The receptors were sampled from a woman in her thirties or forties with alopecia areata. Some clones in this sample may be carry-over from other donors' samples.

Many counts were recorded for this clonotype. The V and J genes are TRBV6-5 and TRBJ2-2; D possibly matches TRBD1 or TRBD2 (5 bases each). The CDR3 is 17 residues long. V was shortened by 0 bases and J by 0 bases, with 11 bases between the two germline ends. The germline gives CDR1 MNHEY, CDR2 SVGAGI. The CDR3 nucleotides read TGTGCCAGCAGTTACTCGGGGACCCTATCGAACACCGGGGAGCTGTTTTTT. Protein product: CASSYSGTLSNTGELFF.

The chain links TRBV7-9 to TRBJ2-7; D is ambiguous. CDR3 length: 15 residues. Germline V gene lookup returns CDR1 SEHNR and CDR2 FQNEAQ (reference sequence). Trimming took 3 bases from V and 0 from J, leaving 12 bases between them. CDR3 in amino acids: CASSFPGSSSYEQYF. The CDR3 DNA sequence: TGTGCCAGCAGCTTTCCGGGTTCTAGCTCCTACGAGCAGTACTTC.

This clonotype was recorded at least ten times. The chain links TRBV11-2 to TRBJ2-2; TRBD2 matches at 7 bases. Germline V gene data show CDR1 as SGHAT and CDR2 as FQNNGV. This CDR3 comprises 14 residues. Trimming at V came to 5 bases and at J to 6 bases, leaving 6 bases not matched to a gene. The CDR3 loop is CASSPGGSAGELFF. CDR3 nucleotides: TGTGCCAGCAGCCCGGGGGGATCAGCCGGGGAGCTGTTTTTT. The full variable domain, completed using reference TRBV11-2 and TRBJ2-2, is EAGVAQSPRYKIIEKRQSVAFWCNPISGHATLYWYQQILGQGPKLLIQFQNNGVVDDSQLPKDRFSAERLKGVDSTLKIQPAKLEDSAVYLCASSPGGSAGELFFGEGSRLTVL.

The chain uses TRBV3-1 and TRBJ1-5; D is unclear. Per germline, CDR1 LGHDT and CDR2 YNNKEL (reference sequence). The CDR3 covers 14 residues. Between the trimmed V and J ends, which lost 4 bases and 2 bases, there was a span of 9 bases. The CDR3 loop is CASSRWGGNQPQHF. CDR3 in DNA: TGTGCCAGCAGCCGGTGGGGAGGCAATCAGCCCCAGCATTTT.

This clonotype was counted many times. The V call is TRBV4-1, the J call TRBJ2-1; D unresolved. Between the trimmed V and J ends, which lost 0 bases and 3 bases, there was a span of 3 bases. The CDR3 sequence is 13 residues long. Looked up from germline, CDR1 is MGHRA and CDR2 is YSYEKL. The CDR3 nucleotides are TGCGCCAGCAGCCAAGAGGGCTACAATGAGCAGTTCTTC. Amino acid sequence: CASSQEGYNEQFF.

This clonotype was recorded many times. This chain connects TRBV6-5 to TRBJ1-2; the match to TRBD1 covers 11 bases. The CDR3 spans 15 residues. In germline, CDR1 is MNHEY, CDR2 SVGAGI. V shed 3 bases and J 4 bases; nucleotides not matched to a gene: 4. CDR3 in amino acids: CASSYGTGGSYGYTF. Here the CDR3 DNA reads TGTGCCAGCAGTTATGGGACAGGGGGTAGCTATGGCTACACCTTC.

The rearrangement uses TRBV30 and TRBJ1-3; D is undetermined. Trimming took off 2 bases at V and 3 bases at J, with 14 bases between the two ends. This CDR3 has 15 residues. The germline CDR1 and CDR2 sequences are GTSNPN and SVGIG (reference sequence). CDR3 coding DNA: TGTGCCTGGAGTCATAGGGCGTGGGTTGGAAACACCATATATTTT. Translated: CAWSHRAWVGNTIYF.

Concerning this clonotype: A read error may be the cause here, since a much bigger clone is one base away. The chain joins TRBV20-1 to TRBJ2-2, with D possibly TRBD1 on 6 matching bases. The CDR3 is 12 amino acids. The V gene's germline CDR1 is DFQATT and CDR2 SNEGSKA (reference sequence). In nucleotides, the CDR3 is TGCAGTGCTAGCACAGGGACCGAGGAGCTGTTTTTT. The encoded protein is CSASTGTEELFF.

This clonotype was seen repeatedly, ten times or more. The CDR3 coding sequence is TGTGCCAGCAGCTTCAGGACAGGCCTACGTGAGCAGTACTTC. Encoded protein: CASSFRTGLREQYF. The gene calls are TRBV7-8 and TRBJ2-7, with TRBD1 matching over 7 bases. The CDR3 loop spans 14 amino acids. Per the germline V gene, CDR1 is SGHVS and CDR2 is FQNEAQ. V gave up 3 bases and J gave up 7 bases; unmatched junction bases: 9. Together with reference TRBV7-8 and TRBJ2-7, the CDR3 gives the full variable domain: GAGVSQSPRYKVAKRGQDVALRCDPISGHVSLFWYQQALGQGPEFLTYFQNEAQLDKSGLPSDRFFAERPEGSVSTLKIQRTQQEDSAVYLCASSFRTGLREQYFGPGTRLTVT.

Many counts were recorded for this clonotype. The CDR3 DNA is TGCAGCGTTGCAGGCCCGCACGAGCAGTACTTC. Translating it yields CSVAGPHEQYF. The rearrangement joins TRBV29-1 to TRBJ2-7; D remains unclear. Between the trimmed V and J ends, which lost 4 bases and 5 bases, there was a span of 9 bases. Germline V gene sequence: CDR1 SQVTM, CDR2 ANQGSEA. This CDR3 spans 11 amino acids.

V gene TRBV6-6 combines with J gene TRBJ2-7; 9 bases fit TRBD1. The CDR3 is 16 amino acids. Losses at the gene ends were 1 base for V and 1 base for J; bases not matched to a gene: 5. Germline CDR1 and CDR2: MNHNY and SVGAGI (reference sequence). The CDR3 spells CASSYFRDRASYEQYF. CDR3 DNA: TGTGCCAGCAGTTACTTCCGGGACAGGGCATCCTACGAGCAGTACTTC.

Many counts were recorded for this clonotype. The chain recombines TRBV6-1 with TRBJ2-7; D is ambiguous. The CDR3 has 14 residues. Germline V gene sequence: CDR1 MNHNS, CDR2 SASEGT. Trimming took off 2 bases at V and 2 bases at J, with 10 bases between the two ends. CDR3 sequence reads: CASSESSLTYEQYF. In nucleotides, the CDR3 is TGTGCCAGCAGTGAATCCAGCCTCACCTACGAGCAGTACTTC.

This clonotype was seen only a few times. The CDR3 sequence: CASSQDAVETQYF. CDR3 DNA: TGTGCCAGCAGCCAAGATGCCGTGGAGACCCAGTACTTC. The chain recombines TRBV4-2 with TRBJ2-5; D unclear. In germline, CDR1 is LGHNA, CDR2 YNFKEQ. The CDR3 totals 13 residues. V lost 0 bases to trimming and J lost 5 bases, with 7 bases between them.

V gene TRBV9 combines with J gene TRBJ1-1; D unresolved. V gave up 4 bases and J gave up 2 bases, with 12 bases separating them. Germline CDR1 and CDR2: SGDLS and YYNGEE. The CDR3 loop spans 14 amino acids. The CDR3 here is CASSPNSYNTEAFF. Written as DNA, the CDR3 is TGTGCCAGCAGCCCCAATTCGTACAACACTGAAGCTTTCTTT. The entire variable domain, with the rest obtained from reference TRBV9 and TRBJ1-1, is as follows: DSGVTQTPKHLITATGQRVTLRCSPRSGDLSVYWYQQSLDQGLQFLIQYYNGEERAKGNILERFSAQQFPDLHSELNLSSLELGDSALYFCASSPNSYNTEAFFGQGTRLTVV.

The V call is TRBV5-1, the J call TRBJ1-1; D is uncertain. Trimming left V 2 bases short and J 1 base short, with 9 bases between. CDR1 SGHRS and CDR2 YFSETQ come from the germline V gene. The CDR3 has 14 amino acids. For the CDR3, the DNA is TGCGCCAGCAGCTTTAATGCCGGGAACACTGAAGCTTTCTTT. Amino acid sequence: CASSFNAGNTEAFF. The complete variable domain, with remaining parts taken from reference TRBV5-1 and TRBJ1-1, reads KAGVTQTPRYLIKTRGQQVTLSCSPISGHRSVSWYQQTPGQGLQFLFEYFSETQRNKGNFPGRFSGRQFSNSRSEMNVSTLELGDSALYLCASSFNAGNTEAFFGQGTRLTVV.

This clonotype was observed many times. This rearrangement joins TRBV7-9 to TRBJ2-1; D possibly corresponds to TRBD2 (6 bases). Trimming took off 2 bases at V and 1 base at J, with 9 bases between the two ends. The CDR3 consists of 15 residues. Germline V gene data show CDR1 as SEHNR and CDR2 as FQNEAQ (reference sequence). The CDR3 protein is CASSLRRGSYNEQFF. The CDR3 DNA is TGTGCCAGCAGCTTAAGGAGGGGTTCCTACAATGAGCAGTTCTTC.

This clonotype was detected a few times. The rearrangement joins TRBV12-3 or TRBV12-4 to TRBJ2-7; tentative D call: TRBD1 (6 bases). The CDR3 spans 14 residues. V was cut by 3 bases and J by 4 bases, with 13 bases left in between. The CDR3 DNA sequence: TGTGCCAGCAGTTTGGTGCAGGGGTTGTACGAGCAGTACTTC. Protein sequence: CASSLVQGLYEQYF.

The V call is TRBV5-4, the J call TRBJ1-2; 7 bases are shared with TRBD1. Germline CDR1 is SGHNT and CDR2 is YYREEE (reference sequence). V lost 0 bases and J lost 4; bases outside the gene matches: 15. The CDR3 length is 18 residues. CDR3 sequence reads: CASSLDRGLKGSFYGYTF. As DNA, the CDR3 is TGTGCCAGCAGCTTGGACAGGGGCCTTAAGGGATCGTTCTATGGCTACACCTTC.

This clonotype was detected many times. J is TRBJ2-1 and V is TRBV18; 9 nucleotides match TRBD1. CDR3 length equals 13 residues. V trimming: 7 bases; J trimming: 7 bases; junction bases outside the gene matches: 5. Germline V lookup: CDR1 KGHSH, CDR2 LQKENI. The CDR3 spells CASFTDRGNEQFF. The CDR3 nucleotides read TGTGCCAGCTTTACGGACAGGGGAAATGAGCAGTTCTTC.

There are many counts of this clonotype. V gene TRBV7-2 combines with J gene TRBJ1-2; the D is unclear. CDR1 and CDR2 from the germline V gene are SGHTA and FQGNSA. CDR3 length: 13 amino acids. V lost 1 base, J lost 7 bases, and 10 bases lay in between. CDR3 bases: TGTGCCAGCAGCTTAGTGGTTGAGGGTGGCTACACCTTC. The encoded protein is CASSLVVEGGYTF.

This clonotype was seen repeatedly, ten times or more. The chain joins TRBV27 to TRBJ1-1; the D is unclear. Per germline, CDR1 MNHEY and CDR2 SMNVEV (reference sequence). The CDR3 is 15 residues long. The V gene lost 1 base and the J gene lost 0 bases, with 9 bases spanning the gap. The CDR3 sequence: CASSLWTGMNTEAFF. CDR3 nucleotides: TGTGCCAGCAGTTTATGGACGGGAATGAACACTGAAGCTTTCTTT.

The CDR3 sequence is CASSLGSTDTQYF. The CDR3 nucleotides read TGTGCCAGCAGCTTAGGTTCCACAGATACGCAGTATTTT. V and J are TRBV7-2 and TRBJ2-3; D not certain. With 1 base removed from V and 2 bases from J, the gap between germline ends came to 4 bases. This CDR3 has 13 residues. Germline CDR1 SGHTA, CDR2 FQGNSA. Looking up the rest from reference TRBV7-2 and TRBJ2-3 gives the full variable domain: GAGVSQSPSNKVTEKGKDVELRCDPISGHTALYWYRQSLGQGLEFLIYFQGNSAPDKSGLPSDRFSAERTGGSVSTLTIQRTQQEDSAVYLCASSLGSTDTQYFGPGTRLTVL.

This clonotype came up many times. This rearrangement joins TRBV11-2 to TRBJ1-4; possible D gene TRBD1, 5 bases. This CDR3 region has 17 residues. Germline V gene lookup returns CDR1 SGHAT and CDR2 FQNNGV. Trimming left V 1 base short and J 0 bases short, with 12 bases between. CDR3 sequence (DNA): TGTGCCAGCAGCTTAGGGGGGTTTCCTGCAACTAATGAAAAACTGTTTTTT. It specifies CASSLGGFPATNEKLFF.

This clonotype was recorded a few times. V usage is TRBV2 and J usage is TRBJ2-3; D may correspond to TRBD1 or TRBD2 (5 bases each). Germline values: CDR1 SNHLY, CDR2 FYNNEI. With 8 bases removed from V and 10 bases from J, the gap between germline ends came to 25 bases. The CDR3 loop spans 15 amino acids. The chain's CDR3 is CASLALGDRDGSQYF. CDR3 DNA sequence: TGTGCCAGCCTAGCTCTAGGGGATCGGGACGGATCGCAGTATTTT.

This clonotype has more than one count but fewer than ten. The chain uses TRBV7-9 and TRBJ1-4, with no clear D. Germline V gives CDR1 SEHNR, CDR2 FQNEAQ (reference sequence). CDR3 length: 16 amino acids. The germline V and J ends were trimmed by 5 bases and 4 bases, with 17 bases remaining between them. The CDR3 loop reads CASSPPGGVSNEKLFF. In DNA form, the CDR3 reads TGTGCCAGCAGCCCTCCTGGCGGGGTCAGTAATGAAAAACTGTTTTTT.

V and J are TRBV12-3 or TRBV12-4 and TRBJ1-1, with 9 bases lining up with TRBD1. The CDR3 is 14 residues long. V dropped 6 bases and J dropped 4; count of bases not matched to a gene: 6. This chain's CDR3 is CASRMTGGGTEAFF. CDR3 DNA: TGTGCCAGCAGAATGACAGGGGGTGGCACTGAAGCTTTCTTT.

The V call is TRBV15, the J call TRBJ2-3; D assignment may be TRBD1 or TRBD2 (7 bases each). Between the trimmed V and J ends, which lost 3 bases and 0 bases, there was a span of 13 bases. CDR1 and CDR2 from the germline V gene are LNHNV and YYDKDF (reference sequence). The CDR3 runs 16 residues. CDR3 in amino acids: CATSRGGDRSTDTQYF. CDR3 bases: TGTGCCACCAGCAGGGGGGGGGACAGAAGCACAGATACGCAGTATTTT.

This clonotype was seen a few times. The genes are TRBV29-1 and TRBJ2-5; D is uncertain. This CDR3 region has 12 residues. CDR1 is SQVTM and CDR2 is ANQGSEA in the germline V gene. The V and J ends lost 7 bases and 2 bases respectively, with 11 bases between them. CDR3: CSAESPQETQYF. CDR3 DNA: TGCAGCGCCGAGAGTCCACAAGAGACCCAGTACTTC.